The TCR beta chain described here comes from a study of control samples from healthy donors and cancer patients. This table comes from immunoSEQ multiplex PCR, and its TCRdb copy is limited to in-frame clones, with some not included. There are under 200,000 clones in the sample; 94% occur only once, and around 13% lies in the top ten. The CDR3 runs to 13 residues. Germline CDR1 MNHEY, CDR2 SVGAGI. V lost 7 bases to trimming and J lost 7 bases, with 17 bases between them. The material sequenced was PBMCs. The sequence was obtained from a man between 60 and 70 years old with colorectal cancer. The rearrangement links TRBV6-5 to TRBJ2-7; D perhaps matches TRBD2 (6 bases). The CDR3, as DNA: TGTGCCAGCAATGGGACTCCATCTGGGGAGCAGTACTTC. This codes for CASNGTPSGEQYF.